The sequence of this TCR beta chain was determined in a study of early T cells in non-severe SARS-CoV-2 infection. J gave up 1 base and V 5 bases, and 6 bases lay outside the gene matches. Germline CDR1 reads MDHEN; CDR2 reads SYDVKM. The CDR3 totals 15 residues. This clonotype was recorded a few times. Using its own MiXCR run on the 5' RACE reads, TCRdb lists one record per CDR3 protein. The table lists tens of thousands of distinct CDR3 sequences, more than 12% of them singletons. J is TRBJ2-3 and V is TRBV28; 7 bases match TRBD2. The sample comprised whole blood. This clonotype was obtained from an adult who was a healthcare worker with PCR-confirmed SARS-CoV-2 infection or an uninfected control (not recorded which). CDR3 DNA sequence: TGTGCCAGCAGTCCCCACAGCGGGGGCACAGATACGCAGTATTTT. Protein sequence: CASSPHSGGTDTQYF.